This record concerns one T cell receptor (beta chain) sequence. As yet, its antigen is unknown. This sample was included in a study of cytotoxic CD8 clonotypes in ibrutinib-treated CLL. About the research overall: Partial responses totalled about 24 and complete responses 2; after median about six years, approximately 15 remained remitted and around twelve progressed.

This CDR3 region has 17 residues. The germline gives CDR1 SGHRS, CDR2 YFSETQ. V was clipped by 2 bases and J by 8 bases; unmatched bases: 16. Data came from immunoSEQ multiplex PCR; TCRdb stores just in-frame clones and leaves some out. Counted here are some 81,000 clones, around 75% occurring once; the ten biggest clones make up approximately 5%. The study, taken as a whole, reports: Clonality increased at ibrutinib response, then returned toward baseline at progression. The clonality rise at ibrutinib response reflected private clonotype expansion. Baseline-level clonality went beyond age-matched healthy donors and moved in step with circulating CD8+ T-cell counts.

The sequence came from a human donor with chronic lymphocytic leukemia. The chain has TRBV5-1 and TRBJ2-1, with 7 bases that match TRBD2. Sequencing used PBMCs, obtained after 12 months of ibrutinib treatment. In DNA form, the CDR3 reads TGCGCCAGCAGCTTTGGGGCGGGAGCAGGCGTAGAGTATGAGCAGTTCTTC. Encoded protein: CASSFGAGAGVEYEQFF.